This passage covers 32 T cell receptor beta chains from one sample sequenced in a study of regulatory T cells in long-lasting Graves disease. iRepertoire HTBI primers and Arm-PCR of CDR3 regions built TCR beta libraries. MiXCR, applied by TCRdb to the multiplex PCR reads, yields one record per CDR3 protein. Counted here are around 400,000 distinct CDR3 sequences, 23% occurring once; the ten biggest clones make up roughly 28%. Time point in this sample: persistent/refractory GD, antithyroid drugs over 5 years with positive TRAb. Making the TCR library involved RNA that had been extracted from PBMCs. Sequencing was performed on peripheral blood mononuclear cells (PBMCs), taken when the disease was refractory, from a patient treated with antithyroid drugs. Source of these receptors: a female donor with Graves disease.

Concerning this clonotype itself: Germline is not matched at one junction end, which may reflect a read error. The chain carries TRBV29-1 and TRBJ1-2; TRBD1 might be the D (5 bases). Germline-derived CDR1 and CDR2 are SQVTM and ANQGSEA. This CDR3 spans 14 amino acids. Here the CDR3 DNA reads TGCATCGTTGAAGATATAAGAAGACAGTATGGCTACACCTTC. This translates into CIVEDIRRQYGYTF.

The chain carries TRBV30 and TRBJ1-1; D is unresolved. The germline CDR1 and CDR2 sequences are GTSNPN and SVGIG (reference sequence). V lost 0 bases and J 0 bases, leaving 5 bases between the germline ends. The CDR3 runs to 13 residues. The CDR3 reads CAWSVLMNTEAFF. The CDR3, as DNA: TGTGCCTGGAGTGTACTAATGAACACTGAAGCTTTCTTT.

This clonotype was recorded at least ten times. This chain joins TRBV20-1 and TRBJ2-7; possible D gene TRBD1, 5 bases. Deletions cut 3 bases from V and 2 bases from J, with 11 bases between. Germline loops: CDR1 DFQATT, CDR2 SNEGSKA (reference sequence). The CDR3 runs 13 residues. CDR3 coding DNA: TGCAGTGCTAGGCCTAGGACAACCTACGAGCAGTACTTC. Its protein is CSARPRTTYEQYF.

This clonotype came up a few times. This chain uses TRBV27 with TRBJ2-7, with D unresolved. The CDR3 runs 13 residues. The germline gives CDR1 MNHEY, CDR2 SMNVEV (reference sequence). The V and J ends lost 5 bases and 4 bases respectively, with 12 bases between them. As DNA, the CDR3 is TGTGCCAGCAGTCCCCAAGTCGGTTACGAGCAGTACTTC. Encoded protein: CASSPQVGYEQYF.

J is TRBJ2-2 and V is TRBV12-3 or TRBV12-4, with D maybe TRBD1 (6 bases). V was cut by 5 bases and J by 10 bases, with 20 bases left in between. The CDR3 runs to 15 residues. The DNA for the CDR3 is TGTGCCAGCAGTCCGATGACAGGTCCCAGAGAGGAGCTGTTTTTT. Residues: CASSPMTGPREELFF.

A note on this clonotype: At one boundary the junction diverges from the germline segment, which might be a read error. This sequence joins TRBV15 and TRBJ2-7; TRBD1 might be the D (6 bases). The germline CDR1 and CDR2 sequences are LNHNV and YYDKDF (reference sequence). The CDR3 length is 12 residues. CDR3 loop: CATSRDMTGRLF. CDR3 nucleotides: TGTGCCACCAGCAGAGATATGACAGGCCGACTCTTC.

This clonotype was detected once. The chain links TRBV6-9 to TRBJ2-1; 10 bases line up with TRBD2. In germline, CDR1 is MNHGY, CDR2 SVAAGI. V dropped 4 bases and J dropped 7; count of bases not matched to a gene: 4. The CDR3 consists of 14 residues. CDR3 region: CASSWRTSGNEQFF. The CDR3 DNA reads TGTGCCAGCAGTTGGAGGACTAGCGGTAATGAGCAGTTCTTC.

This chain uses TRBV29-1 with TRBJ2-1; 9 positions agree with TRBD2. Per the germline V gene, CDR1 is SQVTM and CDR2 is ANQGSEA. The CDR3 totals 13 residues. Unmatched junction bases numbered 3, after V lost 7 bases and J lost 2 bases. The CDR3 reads CSGGLATYNEQFF. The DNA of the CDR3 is TGCAGCGGGGGACTAGCTACCTACAATGAGCAGTTCTTC.

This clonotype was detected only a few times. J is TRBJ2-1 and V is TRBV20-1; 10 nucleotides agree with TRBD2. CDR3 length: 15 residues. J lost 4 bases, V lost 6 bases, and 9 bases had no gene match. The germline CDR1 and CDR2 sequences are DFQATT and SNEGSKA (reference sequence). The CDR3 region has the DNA TGCAGTGCCAGGAGGACTAGCGGAGTTTACAATGAGCAGTTCTTC. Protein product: CSARRTSGVYNEQFF.

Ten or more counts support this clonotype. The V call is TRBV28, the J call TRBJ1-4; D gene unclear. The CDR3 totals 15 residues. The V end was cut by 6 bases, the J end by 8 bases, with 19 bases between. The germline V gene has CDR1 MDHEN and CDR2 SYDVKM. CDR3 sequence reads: CASSPPGFGREKLFF. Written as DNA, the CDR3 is TGTGCCAGCAGCCCTCCTGGTTTCGGGAGGGAAAAACTGTTTTTT.

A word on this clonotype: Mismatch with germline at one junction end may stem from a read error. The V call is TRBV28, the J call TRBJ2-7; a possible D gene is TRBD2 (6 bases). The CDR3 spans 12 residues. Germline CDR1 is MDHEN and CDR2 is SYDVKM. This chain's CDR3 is CASRRDSYEQCF. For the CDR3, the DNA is TGTGCCAGCAGACGGGACTCCTACGAGCAGTGCTTC. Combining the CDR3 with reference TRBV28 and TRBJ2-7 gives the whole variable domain DVKVTQSSRYLVKRTGEKVFLECVQDMDHENMFWYRQDPGLGLRLIYFSYDVKMKEKGDIPEGYSVSREKKERFSLILESASTNQTSMYLCASRRDSYEQCFGPGTRLTVT.

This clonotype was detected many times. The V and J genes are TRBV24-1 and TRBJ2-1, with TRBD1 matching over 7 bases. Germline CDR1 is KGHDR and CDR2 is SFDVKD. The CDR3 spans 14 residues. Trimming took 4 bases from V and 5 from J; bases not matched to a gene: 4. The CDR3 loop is CATSDNRGDNEQFF. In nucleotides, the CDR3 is TGTGCCACCAGTGACAACAGGGGCGACAATGAGCAGTTCTTC.

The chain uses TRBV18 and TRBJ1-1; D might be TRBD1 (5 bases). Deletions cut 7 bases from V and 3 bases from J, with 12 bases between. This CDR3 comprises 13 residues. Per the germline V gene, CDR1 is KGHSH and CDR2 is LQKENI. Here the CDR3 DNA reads TGTGCCAGCTTTAGGGGTCTGGACACTGAAGCTTTCTTT. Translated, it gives CASFRGLDTEAFF.

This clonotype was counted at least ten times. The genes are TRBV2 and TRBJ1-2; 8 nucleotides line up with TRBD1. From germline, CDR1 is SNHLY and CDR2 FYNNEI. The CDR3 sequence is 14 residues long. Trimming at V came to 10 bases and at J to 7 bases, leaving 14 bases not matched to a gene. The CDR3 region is CAIYTQGQERGYTF. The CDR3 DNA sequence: TGTGCCATTTATACCCAGGGACAGGAACGTGGCTACACCTTC.

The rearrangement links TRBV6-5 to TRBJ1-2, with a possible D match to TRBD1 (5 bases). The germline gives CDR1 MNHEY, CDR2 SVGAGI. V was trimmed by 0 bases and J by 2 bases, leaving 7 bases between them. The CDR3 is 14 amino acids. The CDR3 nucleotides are TGTGCCAGCAGTTACTCGGGACGCAACTATGGCTACACCTTC. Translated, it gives CASSYSGRNYGYTF.

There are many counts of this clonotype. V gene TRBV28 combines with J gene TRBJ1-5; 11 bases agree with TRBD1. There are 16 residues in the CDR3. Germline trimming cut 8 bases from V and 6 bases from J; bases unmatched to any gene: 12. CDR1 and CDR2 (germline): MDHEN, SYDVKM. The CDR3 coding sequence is TGTGCCAGCTCACCGGACAGGGGGCTTGGGCCTCAGCCCCAGCATTTT. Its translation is CASSPDRGLGPQPQHF.

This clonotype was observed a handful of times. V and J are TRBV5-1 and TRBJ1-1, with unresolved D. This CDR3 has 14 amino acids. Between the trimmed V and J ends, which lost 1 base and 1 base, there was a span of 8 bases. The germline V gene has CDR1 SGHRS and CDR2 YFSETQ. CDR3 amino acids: CASSLLSANTEAFF. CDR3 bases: TGCGCCAGCAGCTTGCTCTCAGCGAACACTGAAGCTTTCTTT.

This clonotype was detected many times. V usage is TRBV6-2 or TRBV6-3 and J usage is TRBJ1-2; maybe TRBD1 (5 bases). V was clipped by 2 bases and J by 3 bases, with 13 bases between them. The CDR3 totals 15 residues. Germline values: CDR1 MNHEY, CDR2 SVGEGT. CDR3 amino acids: CASSYPPVQDYGYTF. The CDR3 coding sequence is TGTGCCAGCAGTTACCCCCCGGTACAGGACTATGGCTACACCTTC.

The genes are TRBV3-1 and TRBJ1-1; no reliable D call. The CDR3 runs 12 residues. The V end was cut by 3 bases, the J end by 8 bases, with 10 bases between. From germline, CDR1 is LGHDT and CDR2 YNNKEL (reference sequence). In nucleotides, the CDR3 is TGTGCCAGCAGCCAGAGGACGGGAGAAGCTTTCTTT. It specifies CASSQRTGEAFF.

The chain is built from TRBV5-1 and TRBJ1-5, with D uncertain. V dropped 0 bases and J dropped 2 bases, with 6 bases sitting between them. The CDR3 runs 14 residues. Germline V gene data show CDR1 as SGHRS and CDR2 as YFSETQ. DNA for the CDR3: TGCGCCAGCAGCTTGGATTTAGGCAATCAGCCCCAGCATTTT. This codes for CASSLDLGNQPQHF.

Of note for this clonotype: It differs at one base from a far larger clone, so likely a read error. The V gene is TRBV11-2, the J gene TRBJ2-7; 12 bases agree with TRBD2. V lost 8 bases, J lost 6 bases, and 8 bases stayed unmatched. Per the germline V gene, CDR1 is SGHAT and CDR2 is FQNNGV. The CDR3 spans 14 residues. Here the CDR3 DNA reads TGTGCCAGCGGGGGACTAGCGGGTGGCGCCGAGCAGTACTTC. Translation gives CASGGLAGGAEQYF.

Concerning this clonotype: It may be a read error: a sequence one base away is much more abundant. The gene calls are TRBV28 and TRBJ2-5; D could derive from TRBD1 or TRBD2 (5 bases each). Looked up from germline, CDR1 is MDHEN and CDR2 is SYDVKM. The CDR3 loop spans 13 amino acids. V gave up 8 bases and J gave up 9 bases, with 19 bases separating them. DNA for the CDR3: TGTGCCAGCCTATCCGGGGCACATCCCCCCCAGTACTTC. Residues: CASLSGAHPPQYF.

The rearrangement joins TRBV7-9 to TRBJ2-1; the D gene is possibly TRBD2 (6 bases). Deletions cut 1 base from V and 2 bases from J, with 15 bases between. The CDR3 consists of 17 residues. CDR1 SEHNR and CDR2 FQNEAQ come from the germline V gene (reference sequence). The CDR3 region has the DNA TGTGCCAGCAGCTTAGGGAAAATTAGCGGCGCCTACAATGAGCAGTTCTTC. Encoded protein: CASSLGKISGAYNEQFF.

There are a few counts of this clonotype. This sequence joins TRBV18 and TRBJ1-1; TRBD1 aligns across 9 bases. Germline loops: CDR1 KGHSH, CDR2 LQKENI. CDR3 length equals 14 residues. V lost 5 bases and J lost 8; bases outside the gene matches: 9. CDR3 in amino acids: CASSAGTGWIEAFF. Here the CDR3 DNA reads TGTGCCAGCTCAGCCGGGACAGGGTGGATCGAAGCTTTCTTT. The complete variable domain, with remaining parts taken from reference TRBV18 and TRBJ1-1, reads NAGVMQNPRHLVRRRGQEARLRCSPMKGHSHVYWYRQLPEEGLKFMVYLQKENIIDESGMPKERFSAEFPKEGPSILRIQQVVRGDSAAYFCASSAGTGWIEAFFGQGTRLTVV.

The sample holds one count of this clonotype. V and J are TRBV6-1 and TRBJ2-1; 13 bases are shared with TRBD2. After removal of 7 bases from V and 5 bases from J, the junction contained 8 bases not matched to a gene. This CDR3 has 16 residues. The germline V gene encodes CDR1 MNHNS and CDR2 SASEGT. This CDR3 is CASTPSGTSGNNEQFF. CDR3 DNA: TGTGCCAGCACCCCTAGTGGGACTAGCGGGAACAATGAGCAGTTCTTC.

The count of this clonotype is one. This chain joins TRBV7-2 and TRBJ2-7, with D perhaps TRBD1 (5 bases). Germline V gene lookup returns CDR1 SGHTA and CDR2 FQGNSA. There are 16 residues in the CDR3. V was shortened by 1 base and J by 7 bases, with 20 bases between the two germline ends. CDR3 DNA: TGTGCCAGCAGCTTAGACGCAGCAAAATCCTCAGGGGAGCAGTACTTC. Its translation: CASSLDAAKSSGEQYF.

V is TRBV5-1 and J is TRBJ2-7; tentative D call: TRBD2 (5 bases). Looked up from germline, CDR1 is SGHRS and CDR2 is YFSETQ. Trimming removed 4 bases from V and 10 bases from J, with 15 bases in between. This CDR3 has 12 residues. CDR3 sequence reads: CASSDGRRTQYF. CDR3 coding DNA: TGCGCCAGCAGCGACGGACGGAGGACTCAGTACTTC.

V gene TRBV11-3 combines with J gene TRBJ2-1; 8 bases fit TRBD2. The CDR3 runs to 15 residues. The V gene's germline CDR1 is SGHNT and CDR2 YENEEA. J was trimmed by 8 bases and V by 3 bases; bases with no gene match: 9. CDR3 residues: CASSFSGSVPYEQFF. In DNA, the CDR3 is TGTGCCAGCAGCTTCAGCGGGAGTGTACCCTATGAGCAGTTCTTC. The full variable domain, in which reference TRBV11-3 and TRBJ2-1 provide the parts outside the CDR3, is EAGVVQSPRYKIIEKKQPVAFWCNPISGHNTLYWYLQNLGQGPELLIRYENEEAVDDSQLPKDRFSAERLKGVDSTLKIQPAELGDSAVYLCASSFSGSVPYEQFFGPGTRLTVL.

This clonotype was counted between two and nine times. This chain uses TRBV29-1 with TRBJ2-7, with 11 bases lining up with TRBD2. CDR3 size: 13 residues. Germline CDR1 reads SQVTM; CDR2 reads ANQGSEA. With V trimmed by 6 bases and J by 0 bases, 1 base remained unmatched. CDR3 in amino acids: CSVTSGVSYEQYF. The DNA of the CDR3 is TGCAGCGTGACTAGCGGGGTCTCCTACGAGCAGTACTTC.

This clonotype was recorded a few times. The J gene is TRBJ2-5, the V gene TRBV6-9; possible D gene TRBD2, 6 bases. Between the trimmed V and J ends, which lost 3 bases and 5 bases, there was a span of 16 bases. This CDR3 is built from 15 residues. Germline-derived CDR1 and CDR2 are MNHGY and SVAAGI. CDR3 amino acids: CASSYSRPRGETQYF. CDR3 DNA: TGTGCCAGCAGTTACTCTAGGCCGCGGGGCGAGACCCAGTACTTC.

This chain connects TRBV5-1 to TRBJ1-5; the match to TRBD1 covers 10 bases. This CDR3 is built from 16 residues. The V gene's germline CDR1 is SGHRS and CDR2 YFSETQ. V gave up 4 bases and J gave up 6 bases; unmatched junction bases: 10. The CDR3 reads CASSGEGTGVGQPQHF. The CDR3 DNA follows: TGCGCCAGCAGCGGAGAGGGGACAGGGGTGGGTCAGCCCCAGCATTTT.

The CDR3 coding sequence is TGTGCCAGCAGTCCATCGGGGCAGTTATATGGCTACACCTTC. It yields the protein CASSPSGQLYGYTF. The chain uses TRBV28 and TRBJ1-2, with D possibly TRBD1 on 5 matching bases. V dropped 5 bases and J dropped 5 bases, with 15 bases sitting between them. CDR1 MDHEN and CDR2 SYDVKM come from the germline V gene. The CDR3 is 14 amino acids.